The T cell receptor beta chain described here comes from a study of blood T cell repertoires in COVID-19. Study background: Both acute and convalescent COVID-19 samples were obtained from the United States, Italy and Spain.

Germline CDR1 reads SNHLY; CDR2 reads FYNNEI. The V end was cut by 9 bases, the J end by 0 bases, with 11 bases between. The CDR3 totals 13 residues. About this clone: The same CDR3 also results from other DNA sequences found in this sample.

Everyone who took part was roughly 18 to 89 years old, and they came from some 23 US areas. Cohorts were assigned according to the clinical history that participants reported. TCRdb's table, derived via immunoSEQ multiplex PCR, lists solely in-frame clones and lacks some. The profile shows approximately 300,000 clones, 75% to 90% of them singletons. This clonotype originated in a man aged 60-69 years who had recovered from COVID-19. Sequenced material: PBMCs or T cells enriched from blood (not recorded which). The chain links TRBV2 to TRBJ1-1; D is perhaps TRBD1 (6 bases). The CDR3 nucleotides read TGTGCCAGTAAGGGACACCTGAACACTGAAGCTTTCTTT. It codes for CASKGHLNTEAFF. The variable domain in full, completed from reference TRBV2 and TRBJ1-1, reads EPEVTQTPSHQVTQMGQEVILRCVPISNHLYFYWYRQILGQKVEFLVSFYNNEISEKSEIFDDQFSVERPDGSNFTLKIRSTKLEDSAMYFCASKGHLNTEAFFGQGTRLTVV.